The 16 T cell receptor beta chains below all came from one sample that was sequenced in a study of OX40 agonist ivuxolimab in advanced cancers. TCRdb's table, derived via immunoSEQ multiplex PCR, lists solely in-frame clones and lacks some. This sample has 25,000 or so clones, with around four fifths found just once. Sample: CD4+ or CD8+ T cells sorted from blood, taken in a trial of the OX40 agonist ivuxolimab. The source of these receptors is an adult with an advanced solid tumor such as melanoma, head and neck, liver or kidney cancer.

V gene TRBV2 combines with J gene TRBJ2-2, with a possible D match to TRBD1 (5 bases). Germline V lookup: CDR1 SNHLY, CDR2 FYNNEI. V was trimmed by 7 bases and J by 3 bases, leaving 6 bases between them. This CDR3 is built from 12 residues. The CDR3 DNA is TGTGCCAGCAAGACAGACACCGGGGAGCTGTTTTTT. Translation: CASKTDTGELFF.

This chain uses TRBV7-9 with TRBJ1-4, with D perhaps TRBD1 (5 bases). This CDR3 has 14 residues. V was cut by 1 base and J by 3 bases, with 6 bases left in between. Germline CDR1 is SEHNR and CDR2 is FQNEAQ (reference sequence). The CDR3 loop is CASSLVGPNEKLFF. Written as DNA, the CDR3 is TGTGCCAGCAGCTTAGTGGGACCTAATGAAAAACTGTTTTTT.

DNA for the CDR3: TGTGCCAGCAGTTACTCGGAAACTTACAATGAGCAGTTCTTC. This encodes CASSYSETYNEQFF. The chain is built from TRBV6-6 and TRBJ2-1; unclear D gene. Trimming removed 0 bases at V and 4 bases at J, with 7 bases between. The germline gives CDR1 MNHNY, CDR2 SVGAGI (reference sequence). The CDR3 length is 14 residues.

The gene calls are TRBV7-2 and TRBJ2-7; D unresolved. V was clipped by 1 base and J by 2 bases, with 3 bases between them. This CDR3 region has 12 residues. The germline gives CDR1 SGHTA, CDR2 FQGNSA. CDR3: CASSLVPYEQYF. CDR3 nucleotide sequence: TGTGCCAGCAGCTTAGTTCCCTACGAGCAGTACTTC.

The chain uses TRBV25-1 and TRBJ1-5; D is undetermined. This CDR3 comprises 14 residues. The V end was cut by 4 bases, the J end by 0 bases, with 7 bases between. Germline values: CDR1 MGHDK, CDR2 SYGVNS. CDR3 sequence: CASSARGSNQPQHF. CDR3 bases: TGTGCCAGCAGTGCGCGGGGTAGCAATCAGCCCCAGCATTTT.

This clone has just a few counts. The genes are TRBV4-3 and TRBJ1-2; D remains unclear. Per the germline V gene, CDR1 is LGHNA and CDR2 is YSLEER. The CDR3 contains 14 residues. The V end lost 0 bases, the J end lost 4 bases, and 9 bases lay between the germline ends. CDR3 sequence: CASSQDRGSYGYTF. DNA for the CDR3: TGCGCCAGCAGCCAAGATCGAGGCAGCTATGGCTACACCTTC.

The CDR3 reads CASSLANGQGMGYGYTF. In DNA, the CDR3 is TGTGCCAGCAGCTTGGCCAACGGACAGGGTATGGGCTATGGCTACACCTTC. The chain links TRBV5-5 to TRBJ1-2; 8 bases map to TRBD1. The CDR3 has 17 amino acids. With 0 bases clipped from V and 4 bases from J, the junction kept 11 bases outside the gene matches. The germline V gene encodes CDR1 SGHKS and CDR2 YYEKEE (reference sequence).

The chain uses TRBV6-5 and TRBJ2-7, with 9 positions matching TRBD1. The CDR3 runs to 15 residues. Trimming took 2 bases from V and 4 from J; bases not matched to a gene: 6. CDR1 and CDR2 (germline): MNHEY, SVGAGI. The CDR3 here is CASSYGDRVGYEQYF. The DNA of the CDR3 is TGTGCCAGCAGTTACGGGGACAGGGTAGGGTACGAGCAGTACTTC.

For the CDR3, the DNA is TGCGCCAGCAGCCTCTCAACAGGGCTTACGAACACCGGGGAGCTGTTTTTT. Translating gives CASSLSTGLTNTGELFF. V is TRBV4-3 and J is TRBJ2-2, with a tentative D call TRBD1 (6 bases). Looked up from germline, CDR1 is LGHNA and CDR2 is YSLEER. The CDR3 covers 17 residues. The V and J ends lost 4 bases and 0 bases respectively, with 15 bases between them.

The chain has TRBV19 and TRBJ2-1, with 11 bases that match TRBD2. This CDR3 contains 15 residues. The junction had 2 bases not matched to a gene; V was cut back by 6 bases and J by 1 base. Germline V CDR1 and CDR2: LNHDA, SQIVND (reference sequence). CDR3 loop: CASRVAGGSYNEQFF. The CDR3 DNA follows: TGTGCCAGTAGGGTAGCGGGGGGGTCCTACAATGAGCAGTTCTTC.

V and J are TRBV7-8 and TRBJ1-1; no clear D gene. The V end was cut by 5 bases, the J end by 1 base, with 8 bases between. Germline-derived CDR1 and CDR2 are SGHVS and FQNEAQ. The CDR3 extends over 13 amino acids. The CDR3: CASSPTGNTEAFF. Here the CDR3 DNA reads TGTGCCAGCAGCCCCACCGGGAACACTGAAGCTTTCTTT. Full variable domain (remainder filled in from reference TRBV7-8 and TRBJ1-1): GAGVSQSPRYKVAKRGQDVALRCDPISGHVSLFWYQQALGQGPEFLTYFQNEAQLDKSGLPSDRFFAERPEGSVSTLKIQRTQQEDSAVYLCASSPTGNTEAFFGQGTRLTVV.

Turning to this clone: Within the sample, other DNA sequences also encode this same CDR3. The chain recombines TRBV29-1 with TRBJ1-2; a weak D match, TRBD1 (6 bases). V dropped 4 bases and J dropped 1 base, with 10 bases sitting between them. Germline CDR1 reads SQVTM; CDR2 reads ANQGSEA. The CDR3 length is 13 residues. In DNA, the CDR3 is TGCAGCGTTGGACAGGCTGGTAACTATGGCTACACCTTC. This translates into CSVGQAGNYGYTF.

This clone was recorded once. The chain is built from TRBV4-3 and TRBJ2-7; 10 bases agree with TRBD2. This CDR3 is 17 amino acids long. With V trimmed by 4 bases and J by 2 bases, 11 bases remained unmatched. Germline V CDR1 and CDR2: LGHNA, YSLEER. Here the CDR3 reads CASSLFGASGGPYEQYF. The CDR3 nucleotides read TGCGCCAGCAGCCTGTTCGGGGCTAGCGGGGGCCCCTACGAGCAGTACTTC.

For this clone: The same CDR3 is also encoded by other DNA sequences in this sample. This chain uses TRBV9 with TRBJ2-3; D is undetermined. The CDR3 consists of 14 residues. Germline V gives CDR1 SGDLS, CDR2 YYNGEE. V was shortened by 3 bases and J by 3 bases, with 11 bases between the two germline ends. CDR3 amino acids: CASSASSSTDTQYF. CDR3 sequence (DNA): TGTGCCAGCAGCGCCAGTTCTAGTACAGATACGCAGTATTTT.

A single count supports this clone. This chain links TRBV6-6 with TRBJ2-1, with no clear D. The CDR3 contains 12 residues. V was pared by 3 bases and J by 5 bases, with 5 bases between. The germline CDR1 and CDR2 sequences are MNHNY and SVGAGI (reference sequence). CDR3 residues: CASSYPNNEQFF. The DNA for the CDR3 is TGTGCCAGCAGTTATCCCAACAATGAGCAGTTCTTC.

This chain uses TRBV4-1 with TRBJ2-2; weak D call: TRBD1 (6 bases). This CDR3 has 18 residues. Deletions cut 6 bases from V and 4 bases from J, with 24 bases between. CDR1 MGHRA and CDR2 YSYEKL come from the germline V gene. CDR3 loop: CASSPRQGPGLSTGELFF. The DNA for the CDR3 is TGCGCCAGCAGTCCCAGGCAGGGGCCAGGGTTGAGCACCGGGGAGCTGTTTTTT.